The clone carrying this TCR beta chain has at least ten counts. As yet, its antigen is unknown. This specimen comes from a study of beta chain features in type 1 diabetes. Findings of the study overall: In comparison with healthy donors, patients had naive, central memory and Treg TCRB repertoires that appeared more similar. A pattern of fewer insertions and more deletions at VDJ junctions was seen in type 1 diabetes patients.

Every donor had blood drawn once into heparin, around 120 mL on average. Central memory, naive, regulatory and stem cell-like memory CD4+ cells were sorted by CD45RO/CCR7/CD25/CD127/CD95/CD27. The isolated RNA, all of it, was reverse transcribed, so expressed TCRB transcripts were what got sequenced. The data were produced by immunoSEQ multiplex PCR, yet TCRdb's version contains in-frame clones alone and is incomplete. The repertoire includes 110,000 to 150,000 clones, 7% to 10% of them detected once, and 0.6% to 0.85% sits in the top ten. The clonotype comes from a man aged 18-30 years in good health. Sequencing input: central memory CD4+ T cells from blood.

The CDR3 reads CASSLKSGEQFF. The CDR3 DNA reads TGTGCCAGCAGTTTAAAGTCCGGTGAGCAGTTCTTC. This chain connects TRBV28 to TRBJ2-1; no definite D call. The length of the CDR3 is 12 residues. V was clipped by 2 bases and J by 9 bases, with 8 bases between them. Germline V gives CDR1 MDHEN, CDR2 SYDVKM. Complete variable domain (other parts from reference TRBV28 and TRBJ2-1): DVKVTQSSRYLVKRTGEKVFLECVQDMDHENMFWYRQDPGLGLRLIYFSYDVKMKEKGDIPEGYSVSREKKERFSLILESASTNQTSMYLCASSLKSGEQFFGPGTRLTVL.